A selection of T cell receptor beta chains follows, all from one sample in a study of cytotoxic CD8 clonotypes in ibrutinib-treated CLL. Generated by immunoSEQ multiplex PCR, the TCRdb table keeps only in-frame clones and is missing some. The table records some 170,000 clones, 88% of them present only once. Here the sequenced sample was PBMCs, taken at disease progression, from a patient treated with ibrutinib. These TCRs come from a human donor with chronic lymphocytic leukemia. Each CDR3 is given with its conserved first and last residue. D genes are given only for firm matches. Clone size is not always given. Where it is, it says once, few, many or a class for expanded clones.

v_gene	abundance	d_gene	j_gene	CDR3aa	CDR3nt
TRBV19	-	-	TRBJ1-5	CASSFAAGNQPQHF	TGTGCCAGTAGTTTCGCCGCGGGCAATCAGCCCCAGCATTTT
TRBV28	-	TRBD1	TRBJ1-5	CASSLVPGQAYSNQPQHF	TGTGCCAGCAGTTTAGTCCCGGGACAGGCTTATAGCAATCAGCCCCAGCATTTT
TRBV6-5	-	-	TRBJ1-3	CASSRPGKSGNTIYF	TGTGCCAGCAGTAGACCAGGGAAATCTGGAAACACCATATATTTT
TRBV6-1	few	TRBD1	TRBJ2-2	CASSELHTTGTATGELFF	TGTGCCAGCAGTGAACTACACACTACCGGGACAGCTACCGGGGAGCTGTTTTTT
TRBV19	-	TRBD1	TRBJ2-7	CASSPGDSRPYEQYF	TGTGCCAGTAGTCCTGGGGACAGTCGGCCCTACGAGCAGTACTTC
TRBV4-1	-	-	TRBJ2-7	CASSQAGLSGTSYEQYF	TGCGCCAGCAGCCAGGCAGGGCTTAGCGGTACTTCCTACGAGCAATACTTC
TRBV5-6	-	TRBD2	TRBJ2-3	CASSFGGSTDTQYF	TGTGCCAGCAGTTTCGGGGGGAGCACAGATACGCAGTATTTT
TRBV29-1	once	TRBD2	TRBJ2-1	CSVEDRTSGIYNEQFF	TGCAGCGTTGAAGATAGGACTAGCGGGATCTACAATGAGCAGTTCTTC
TRBV2	once	-	TRBJ2-1	CASSTFLGGNEQFF	TGTGCCAGCTCGACCTTTCTGGGGGGCAATGAGCAGTTCTTC
TRBV6-5	-	-	TRBJ2-2	CASSYVRGANTGELFF	TGTGCCAGCAGTTACGTTCGGGGGGCGAATACCGGGGAGCTGTTTTTT
TRBV27	-	-	TRBJ2-5	CASGWGPPGRETQYF	TGTGCCAGCGGTTGGGGCCCCCCGGGTCGGGAGACCCAGTACTTC
TRBV6-1	-	TRBD1	TRBJ2-3	CASSEGQGEADTQYF	TGTGCCAGCAGTGAAGGACAGGGAGAGGCAGATACGCAGTATTTT
TRBV7-2	-	TRBD2	TRBJ2-3	CASSLAGVEDTQYF	TGTGCCAGCAGCCTAGCGGGAGTGGAAGATACGCAGTATTTT
TRBV9	once	TRBD1	TRBJ1-5	CASSVGDSNNQPQHF	TGTGCCAGCAGCGTAGGGGACAGCAACAATCAGCCCCAGCATTTT
TRBV27	-	TRBD1	TRBJ1-5	CASSSDRGSNQPQHF	TGTGCCAGCAGTTCGGACAGGGGGTCCAATCAGCCCCAGCATTTT
TRBV27	-	-	TRBJ1-1	CASISGTENTEAFF	TGTGCAAGCATATCCGGGACGGAGAACACTGAAGCTTTCTTT
TRBV5-1	-	-	TRBJ1-2	CASSLEGDYGYTF	TGCGCCAGCAGCTTGGAGGGCGACTATGGCTACACCTTC
TRBV5-8	-	TRBD2	TRBJ2-1	CASSLGAGGIYEQFF	TGTGCCAGCAGCTTGGGGGCGGGAGGAATTTACGAGCAGTTCTTC
TRBV9	-	-	TRBJ2-2	CASSSRGQNTGELFF	TGTGCCAGCAGCTCGAGGGGACAAAACACCGGGGAGCTGTTTTTT
TRBV4-1	-	-	TRBJ1-5	CASSHGPINQPQHF	TGCGCCAGCAGCCATGGACCGATAAATCAGCCCCAGCATTTT
TRBV5-1	-	TRBD2	TRBJ2-7	CASSLVSGRFGYEQYF	TGCGCCAGCAGCTTGGTCAGCGGGAGGTTTGGGTACGAGCAGTACTTC
TRBV11-2	-	-	TRBJ1-2	CASSGQATNYGYTF	TGTGCCAGCAGCGGGCAGGCCACTAACTATGGCTACACCTTC